This T cell receptor (beta chain) emerged from a study of regulatory T cells. CDR1 is SGHRS, CDR2 YFSETQ, per germline. Trimming left V 4 bases short and J 12 bases short, with 20 bases between. The CDR3 loop spans 14 amino acids. This clone appeared once. The antigen remains unidentified. The primer mix had 52 TRBV and 13 TRBJ primers. The protocol was immunoSEQ multiplex PCR, while the TCRdb copy is restricted to in-frame clones and leaves out a portion. Of roughly 23,000 clones in the sample, 88% are singletons; the top ten hold approximately 1.2%. Findings of the study overall: Hydrophobic residues at CDR3 positions 6 and 7 were enriched in conventional CD4+ T cells of CD3G-deficient patients.

Sequencing input: conventional CD4+ T cells sorted from blood. This rearrangement joins TRBV5-1 to TRBJ2-1; the D gene could be TRBD1 or TRBD2 (7 bases each). This TCR was recovered from a child younger than 18 with CD3G deficiency. The CDR3 nucleotides read TGCGCCAGCAGCCCCCGACAGGGAGGGAGCGGGCAGTTCTTC. It is translated as CASSPRQGGSGQFF. The whole variable domain, remainder taken from reference TRBV5-1 and TRBJ2-1, is KAGVTQTPRYLIKTRGQQVTLSCSPISGHRSVSWYQQTPGQGLQFLFEYFSETQRNKGNFPGRFSGRQFSNSRSEMNVSTLELGDSALYLCASSPRQGGSGQFFGPGTRLTVL.